These T cell receptor beta chains were read from a single sample in a study of read filtering for tumor transcriptome and immune sequencing. TCRdb used MiXCR to reprocess the reads, holding one entry per CDR3 protein. The repertoire holds some 130,000 distinct CDR3 sequences, with about an eighth as singletons. The sample was a population of CD138-negative cells sorted from bone marrow. All receptors come from a donor over 35 with multiple myeloma. CDR3s include the opening cysteine and the closing phenylalanine or tryptophan. A D gene is named only where the DNA matches it firmly. Part of the rows lack a size; the others show once, few, many or a class for expanded clones.

DNA: TGTGCCAGCAGCGACTGGGTTTTAGAGCATGAGCAGTTCTTC
CDR3: CASSDWVLEHEQFF
J: TRBJ2-1
D: .
size: many
V: TRBV7-9

DNA: TGTGCCAGCAGCGTAGGAAACATGAACACTGAAGCTTTCTTT
CDR3: CASSVGNMNTEAFF
J: TRBJ1-1
D: .
size: many
V: TRBV9

DNA: TGTGCCAGCAGCTTAGCTTCGTGGGAGCAGTTCTTC
CDR3: CASSLASWEQFF
J: TRBJ2-1
D: .
size: many
V: TRBV11-2

DNA: TGTGCCAGCAGCACCGGGACCTACAATGAGCAGTTCTTC
CDR3: CASSTGTYNEQFF
J: TRBJ2-1
D: .
size: many
V: TRBV7-8

DNA: TGTGCCTGGAGCTACAGGGAGACCGGGGAGCTGTTTTTT
CDR3: CAWSYRETGELFF
J: TRBJ2-2
D: .
size: many
V: TRBV30

DNA: TGTGCCAGCAGCTTACAACTCGAGCAGTACTTC
CDR3: CASSLQLEQYF
J: TRBJ2-7
D: .
size: many
V: TRBV11-2

DNA: TGTGCCAGCAGCTTAGCGGCCGACGGGGAGCTGTTTTTT
CDR3: CASSLAADGELFF
J: TRBJ2-2
D: .
size: .
V: TRBV11-3

DNA: TGCAGCGTTTGGACACTGATTTACAGTGAGCAGTACTTC
CDR3: CSVWTLIYSEQYF
J: TRBJ2-7
D: .
size: .
V: TRBV29-1

DNA: TGCGCCAGCAGCTTGGTGCCGTTAGATAGCAATCAGCCCCAGCATTTT
CDR3: CASSLVPLDSNQPQHF
J: TRBJ1-5
D: .
size: .
V: TRBV5-1

DNA: TGTGCCAGCAGCTTAGTATTAGGTGGACTAGACGCAGGTATGCAGTATTTT
CDR3: CASSLVLGGLDAGMQYF
J: TRBJ2-3
D: TRBD2
size: .
V: TRBV7-8

DNA: TGTGCCAGCGGCTTAGGGCCGGCTAGCCGAAATGAGCAGTTCTTC
CDR3: CASGLGPASRNEQFF
J: TRBJ2-1
D: .
size: .
V: TRBV7-2

DNA: TGCAGCGTCATCATGACTAACTATGGCTACACCTTC
CDR3: CSVIMTNYGYTF
J: TRBJ1-2
D: .
size: few
V: TRBV29-1

DNA: TGCAGCGTTGAAGACCCCCACCCGGACTTAAGCAATGAGCAGTTCTTC
CDR3: CSVEDPHPDLSNEQFF
J: TRBJ2-1
D: .
size: .
V: TRBV29-1

DNA: TGTGCCAGCAGCACATTTCCCGGGGGATTCGCTAGCACAGATACGCAGTATTTT
CDR3: CASSTFPGGFASTDTQYF
J: TRBJ2-3
D: .
size: many
V: TRBV5-5

DNA: TGTGCCCAGCCCGCCGGTAGCAATCAGCCCCAGCATTTT
CDR3: CAQPAGSNQPQHF
J: TRBJ1-5
D: .
size: few
V: TRBV6-5

DNA: TGCGCCAGCACTCCACAGGGCTCCGGGGAGCTGTTTTTT
CDR3: CASTPQGSGELFF
J: TRBJ2-2
D: .
size: many
V: TRBV10-1

DNA: TGTGCCACCAGTGGTTTTGGGACAGTGAACCCCTACAATGAGCAGTTCTTC
CDR3: CATSGFGTVNPYNEQFF
J: TRBJ2-1
D: TRBD1
size: few
V: TRBV24-1

DNA: TGCAGCGTTGGGGAGGCGTATGGCTACACCTTC
CDR3: CSVGEAYGYTF
J: TRBJ1-2
D: .
size: many
V: TRBV29-1

DNA: TGTGCCAGCAGCCACTTGGAGGGGGATCTGGGTAATTCACCCCTCCACTTT
CDR3: CASSHLEGDLGNSPLHF
J: TRBJ1-6
D: .
size: .
V: TRBV6-6

DNA: TGTGCCTGGAGTACCGCACCTAGCTCCCACGAGCAGTACTTC
CDR3: CAWSTAPSSHEQYF
J: TRBJ2-7
D: .
size: many
V: TRBV30

DNA: TGCAGTGCTAGAGAGGACACCGGGGAGCTGTTTTTT
CDR3: CSAREDTGELFF
J: TRBJ2-2
D: .
size: many
V: TRBV20-1

DNA: TGTGCCAGCAGCTTAGGACTAGCGGGGTGGAATGAGCAGTTCTTC
CDR3: CASSLGLAGWNEQFF
J: TRBJ2-1
D: TRBD2
size: .
V: TRBV11-2

DNA: TGTGCCAGCAGCTTAGGGCTCGAGGGGGCGGGTGATACGCAGTATTTC
CDR3: CASSLGLEGAGDTQYF
J: TRBJ2-3
D: TRBD1
size: .
V: TRBV7-2

DNA: TGTGTCAGCAATAGTGGGGGCTCCTACAATGAGCAGTTCTTC
CDR3: CVSNSGGSYNEQFF
J: TRBJ2-1
D: .
size: .
V: TRBV25-1

DNA: TGCAGTGCGCCCCCAAGGGGGGAGTCGACAATCGAAGCTTTCTTT
CDR3: CSAPPRGESTIEAFF
J: TRBJ1-1
D: .
size: many
V: TRBV20-1

DNA: TGTGCCAGCAGGAAAGAGGCGGGGGGCTCCTACGAGCAGTACTTC
CDR3: CASRKEAGGSYEQYF
J: TRBJ2-7
D: TRBD2
size: many
V: TRBV27

DNA: TGTGCCAGCAGCTTTAACTATGGGACCCAGTACTTC
CDR3: CASSFNYGTQYF
J: TRBJ2-5
D: .
size: many
V: TRBV7-2

DNA: TGTGCCAGCAGCTTAGCGGGGTTGAGCGAAAAACTGTTTTTT
CDR3: CASSLAGLSEKLFF
J: TRBJ1-4
D: .
size: many
V: TRBV7-2

DNA: TGCAGCGTTGATGGCAACGGGGAGCTGTTTTTT
CDR3: CSVDGNGELFF
J: TRBJ2-2
D: .
size: many
V: TRBV29-1

DNA: TGCGCCAGCAGCCTGGGACAGTCTACAAATGAGCAGTTCTTC
CDR3: CASSLGQSTNEQFF
J: TRBJ2-1
D: TRBD1
size: many
V: TRBV5-1

DNA: TGCAGCGTTGCGCCACAGGGGGTAGAGACCCAGTACTTC
CDR3: CSVAPQGVETQYF
J: TRBJ2-5
D: TRBD1
size: many
V: TRBV29-1

DNA: TGTGCCAGCAGTTTACGGTCTAGCTGGGATGAGCAGTTCTTC
CDR3: CASSLRSSWDEQFF
J: TRBJ2-1
D: .
size: many
V: TRBV12-3/TRBV12-4

DNA: TGCAGCGTTGAAGGCCCCTGGTGGGGAAGGGACACTGAAGCTTTCTTT
CDR3: CSVEGPWWGRDTEAFF
J: TRBJ1-1
D: .
size: many
V: TRBV29-1

DNA: TGTGCCAGCAGCGTAGGTCGGGGCGGGGAGCTGTTTTTT
CDR3: CASSVGRGGELFF
J: TRBJ2-2
D: .
size: many
V: TRBV9

DNA: TGCAGTGCAGAGTCGGGACAGACCTACGAGCAGTACTTC
CDR3: CSAESGQTYEQYF
J: TRBJ2-7
D: TRBD1
size: many
V: TRBV20-1

DNA: TGTGCCAGCAGCCCCCAAGATTTAGTCATAGAGACCCAGTACTTC
CDR3: CASSPQDLVIETQYF
J: TRBJ2-5
D: .
size: many
V: TRBV7-2

DNA: TGCAGTGCTCCTCTTCCCACAGGGGGCAGGGACACTGAAGCTTTCTTT
CDR3: CSAPLPTGGRDTEAFF
J: TRBJ1-1
D: TRBD1
size: many
V: TRBV20-1

DNA: TGCAGCGTTGAAGATCCGAGGAATGAGCAGTTCTTC
CDR3: CSVEDPRNEQFF
J: TRBJ2-1
D: .
size: many
V: TRBV29-1

DNA: TGTGCCAGCAGCGTGGGACTAGCGTCAGATACGCAGTATTTT
CDR3: CASSVGLASDTQYF
J: TRBJ2-3
D: TRBD2
size: many
V: TRBV9

DNA: TGTGCCAGTACCCCCCGTAGCGGGAGTGGCAATGAGCAGTTCTTC
CDR3: CASTPRSGSGNEQFF
J: TRBJ2-1
D: TRBD2
size: many
V: TRBV19

DNA: TGTGCCAGCAGTCCGCCCGGTGGCACAGATACGCAGTATTTT
CDR3: CASSPPGGTDTQYF
J: TRBJ2-3
D: .
size: many
V: TRBV28

DNA: TGTGCCAGTAGTCCCCTAGGAGGGGATTATAGCAATCAGCCCCAGCATTTT
CDR3: CASSPLGGDYSNQPQHF
J: TRBJ1-5
D: .
size: few
V: TRBV19

DNA: TGTGCCAGCAGCTACACCGGGACTAGCGGGAGGGCTAGCACAGATACGCAGTATTTT
CDR3: CASSYTGTSGRASTDTQYF
J: TRBJ2-3
D: TRBD2
size: many
V: TRBV7-2

DNA: TGTGCCAGCAGTAAACAGGGAAGTCCTGAAGCTTTCTTT
CDR3: CASSKQGSPEAFF
J: TRBJ1-1
D: .
size: many
V: TRBV27

DNA: TGCGCCAGCCGCCAAGATCCTAACAGGGGGCTTTACTCTGGGGCCAACGTCCTGACTTTC
CDR3: CASRQDPNRGLYSGANVLTF
J: TRBJ2-6
D: TRBD1
size: .
V: TRBV4-1

DNA: TGCGCCAGCAGCTTGGATCCAAAACTACGACCCTACAATGAGCAGTTCTTC
CDR3: CASSLDPKLRPYNEQFF
J: TRBJ2-1
D: .
size: many
V: TRBV5-1

DNA: TGTGCCAGCAGCTTAAGCCTGAGCGGGAGCGTTTACAATGAGCAGTTCTTC
CDR3: CASSLSLSGSVYNEQFF
J: TRBJ2-1
D: TRBD2
size: many
V: TRBV7-3

DNA: TGTGCCAGCAGTCCGGGACACCAGAACACTGAAGCTTTCTTT
CDR3: CASSPGHQNTEAFF
J: TRBJ1-1
D: .
size: .
V: TRBV12-3/TRBV12-4

DNA: TGTGCCAGCAGTCTTAGGGGTAGTAGCAATCAGCCCCAGCATTTT
CDR3: CASSLRGSSNQPQHF
J: TRBJ1-5
D: .
size: .
V: TRBV5-5

DNA: TGCAGTGCTGCGACCCGGGACATCAAAAACATTCAGTACTTC
CDR3: CSAATRDIKNIQYF
J: TRBJ2-4
D: .
size: many
V: TRBV20-1

DNA: TGTGCCAGCAGGGGACTAGACGGGTACGAGCAGTACTTC
CDR3: CASRGLDGYEQYF
J: TRBJ2-7
D: TRBD2
size: many
V: TRBV2

DNA: TGTGCCAGCAGCTCACAGGGGGCGGGAGAGCAGTACTTC
CDR3: CASSSQGAGEQYF
J: TRBJ2-7
D: TRBD1
size: .
V: TRBV7-9